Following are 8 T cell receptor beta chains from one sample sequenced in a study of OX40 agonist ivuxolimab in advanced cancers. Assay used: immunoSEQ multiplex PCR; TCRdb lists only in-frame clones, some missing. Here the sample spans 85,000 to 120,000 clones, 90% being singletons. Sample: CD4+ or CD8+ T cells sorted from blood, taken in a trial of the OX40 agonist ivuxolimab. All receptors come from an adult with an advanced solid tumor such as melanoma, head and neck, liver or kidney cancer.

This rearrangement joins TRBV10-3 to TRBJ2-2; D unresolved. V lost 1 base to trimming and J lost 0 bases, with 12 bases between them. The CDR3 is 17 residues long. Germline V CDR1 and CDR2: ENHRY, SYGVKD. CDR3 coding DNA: TGTGCCATCAGTGAGTACGGACGGCCTTCGAACACCGGGGAGCTGTTTTTT. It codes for CAISEYGRPSNTGELFF.

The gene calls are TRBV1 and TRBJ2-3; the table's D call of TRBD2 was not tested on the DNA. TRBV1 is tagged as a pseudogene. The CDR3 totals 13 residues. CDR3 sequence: CTSTGLPSDTQYF. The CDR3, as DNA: TGCACCAGCACGGGACTCCCCTCAGATACGCAGTATTTT.

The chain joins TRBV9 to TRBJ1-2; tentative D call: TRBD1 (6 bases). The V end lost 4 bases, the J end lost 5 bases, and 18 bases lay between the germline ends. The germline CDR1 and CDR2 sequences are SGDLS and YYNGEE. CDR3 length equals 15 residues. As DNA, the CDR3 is TGTGCCAGCAGCCCAGGGGTAGGGACCACATATGGCTACACCTTC. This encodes CASSPGVGTTYGYTF.

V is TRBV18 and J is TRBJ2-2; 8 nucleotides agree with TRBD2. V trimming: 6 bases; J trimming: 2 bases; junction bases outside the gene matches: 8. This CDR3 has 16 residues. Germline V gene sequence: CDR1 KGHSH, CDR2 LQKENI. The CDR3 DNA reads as TGTGCCAGCTCGATCAGCGGGGGCTATAACACCGGGGAGCTGTTTTTT. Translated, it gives CASSISGGYNTGELFF.

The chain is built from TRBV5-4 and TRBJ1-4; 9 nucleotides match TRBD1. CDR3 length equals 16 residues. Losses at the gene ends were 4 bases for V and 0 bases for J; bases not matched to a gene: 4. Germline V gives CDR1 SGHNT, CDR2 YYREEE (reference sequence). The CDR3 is CASSQGTGTTNEKLFF. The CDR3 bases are TGTGCCAGCAGCCAGGGGACAGGGACAACTAATGAAAAACTGTTTTTT.

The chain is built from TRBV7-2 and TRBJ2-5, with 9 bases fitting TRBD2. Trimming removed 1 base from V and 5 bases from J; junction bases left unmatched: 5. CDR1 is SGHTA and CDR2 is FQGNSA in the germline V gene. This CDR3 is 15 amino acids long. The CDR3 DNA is TGTGCCAGCAGCTTAGGACTAGCGGCCCGGGAGACCCAGTACTTC. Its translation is CASSLGLAARETQYF.

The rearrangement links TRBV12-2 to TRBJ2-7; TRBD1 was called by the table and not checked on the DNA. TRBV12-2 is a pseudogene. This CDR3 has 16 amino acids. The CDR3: CASRLAPEGGGYEQYF. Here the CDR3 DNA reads TGTGCAAGTCGCTTAGCGCCGGAAGGGGGCGGTTACGAGCAGTACTTC.

The CDR3 reads CASSIIASVGTGGGTEAFF. CDR3 nucleotide sequence: TGTGCCAGTAGTATTATAGCCTCCGTCGGGACAGGGGGCGGCACTGAAGCTTTCTTT. V is TRBV19 and J is TRBJ1-1; TRBD1 matches at 12 bases. After removal of 3 bases from V and 4 bases from J, the junction contained 15 bases not matched to a gene. Germline loops: CDR1 LNHDA, CDR2 SQIVND (reference sequence). The CDR3 has 19 amino acids.